This TCR beta chain is from a study of T cell changes during pregnancy in multiple sclerosis. The ends were cut back, 2 bases at V and 4 bases at J, with 15 bases in the middle. Germline lookup yields CDR1 SGDLS and CDR2 YYNGEE. The CDR3 has 15 amino acids. Assay used: immunoSEQ multiplex PCR; TCRdb lists only in-frame clones, some missing. The sample consists of 16,000 or so clones, around 97% of them appearing once. This TCR was recovered from a female donor with multiple sclerosis, enrolled in a pregnancy study. The chain recombines TRBV9 with TRBJ1-1; D might be TRBD1 (6 bases). This specimen consisted of peripheral blood, obtained in the third trimester of pregnancy. The CDR3 coding sequence is TGTGCCAGCAGCGTCGAAGGGGGATTCTCCACTGAAGCTTTCTTT. Its protein is CASSVEGGFSTEAFF.